This paragraph reports one T cell receptor beta chain. V was cut by 7 bases and J by 6 bases, with 18 bases left in between. The germline V gene encodes CDR1 SNHLY and CDR2 FYNNEI. This CDR3 has 15 amino acids. This sample was included in a study of blood T cell repertoires in COVID-19. Study in general: Sample material is recorded as cDNA or gDNA derived from T cells, B-cell-depleted T cells, or PBMCs.

Study members were between about 18 and 95 years old and lived in 24 US regions. Participant-given clinical history determined each cohort assignment. Using immunoSEQ multiplex PCR, the repertoire was profiled, and TCRdb retains in-frame clones only, with some absent. The sample shows fewer than 500,000 clones, around 89% of them seen only once. The sequencing sample was made of PBMCs or T cells enriched from blood (not recorded which). The clonotype originates from a woman in her 30s with acute COVID-19. The genes are TRBV2 and TRBJ1-4; a weak D match, TRBD1 (6 bases). The CDR3 DNA follows: TGTGCCAGCACCACCGAAGGGGGGAGGGATGAAAAACTGTTTTTT. It specifies CASTTEGGRDEKLFF.